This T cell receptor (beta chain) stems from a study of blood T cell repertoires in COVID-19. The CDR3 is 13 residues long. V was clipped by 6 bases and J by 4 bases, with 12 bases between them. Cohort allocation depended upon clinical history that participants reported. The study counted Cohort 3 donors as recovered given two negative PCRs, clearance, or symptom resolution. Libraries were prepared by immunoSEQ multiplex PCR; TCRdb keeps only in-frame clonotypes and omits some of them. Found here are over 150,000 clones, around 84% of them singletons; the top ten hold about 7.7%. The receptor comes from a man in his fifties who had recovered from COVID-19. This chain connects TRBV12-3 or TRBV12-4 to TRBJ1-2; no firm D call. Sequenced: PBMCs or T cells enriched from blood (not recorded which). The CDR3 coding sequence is TGTGCCAGCAGCCCCCCCAACAGCTATGGCTACACCTTC. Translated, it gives CASSPPNSYGYTF.